The 29 T cell receptor beta chains listed next were all sequenced from one sample in a study. TCRdb passed the 5' RACE reads through MiXCR, listing each CDR3 protein once. The repertoire consists of 55,000 to 80,000 distinct CDR3 sequences, with less than 25% occurring once and the leading ten covering about 3%. The source material was memory CD4+ T cells sorted from a lymph node. Subset: memory CD4+ T cells, CD4+CD45RO+CD25-. These receptors were taken from a female donor with breast cancer.

The V and J genes are TRBV28 and TRBJ2-1, with 10 bases that match TRBD2. This CDR3 spans 19 amino acids. The ends lost 7 bases at V and 2 bases at J; junction bases unmatched: 17. CDR1 MDHEN and CDR2 SYDVKM come from the germline V gene. In nucleotides, the CDR3 is TGTGCCAGCATCCCTCTGGGGACCAGCGGGAGGGCCACCTACAATGAGCAGTTCTTC. Encoded protein: CASIPLGTSGRATYNEQFF. Full variable domain (missing parts from reference TRBV28 and TRBJ2-1): DVKVTQSSRYLVKRTGEKVFLECVQDMDHENMFWYRQDPGLGLRLIYFSYDVKMKEKGDIPEGYSVSREKKERFSLILESASTNQTSMYLCASIPLGTSGRATYNEQFFGPGTRLTVL.

As regards this clonotype: A much larger clone differs from this one at a single base, so this may be a read error. The chain uses TRBV7-3 and TRBJ2-1; D is perhaps TRBD1 or TRBD2 (5 bases each). Germline assignment: CDR1 SGHTA and CDR2 FQGTGA. The length of the CDR3 is 14 residues. Here the CDR3 reads CASGLRGVFNEQFF. CDR3 nucleotides: TGTGCCAGCGGCTTAAGGGGAGTTTTCAATGAGCAGTTCTTC.

The table lists this clonotype with a few counts. The rearrangement joins TRBV12-3 or TRBV12-4 to TRBJ1-5, with unresolved D. The CDR3 is 13 residues long. V shed 7 bases and J shed 0 bases, with 7 bases lying between them. The CDR3 coding sequence is TGTGCCAGCACCAGCGTTAGCAATCAGCCCCAGCATTTT. Translation gives CASTSVSNQPQHF.

V and J are TRBV6-6 and TRBJ1-5; TRBD1 is a possible D gene (5 bases). Looked up from germline, CDR1 is MNHNY and CDR2 is SVGAGI (reference sequence). V was shortened by 6 bases and J by 4 bases, with 10 bases between the two germline ends. This CDR3 contains 13 residues. The DNA for the CDR3 is TGTGCCAGCAGGGGGACCGAAAATCAGCCCCAGCATTTT. Translating it yields CASRGTENQPQHF.

About this clonotype: One junction end disagrees with the germline gene, perhaps due to a read error. This chain links TRBV7-7 with TRBJ2-2; a weak D match, TRBD1 (5 bases). Germline V gives CDR1 SSHAT, CDR2 FNYEAQ (reference sequence). The CDR3 contains 14 residues. The CDR3 is CASSRVPNNEELFF. CDR3 nucleotides: TGTGCTAGCAGCAGGGTCCCCAATAATGAGGAGCTGTTTTTT.

This clonotype has ten or more counts. V is TRBV6-5 and J is TRBJ2-3, with 11 nucleotides matching TRBD2. The ends lost 0 bases at V and 2 bases at J; junction bases unmatched: 7. The CDR3 runs to 18 residues. CDR1 is MNHEY and CDR2 is SVGAGI in the germline V gene. The CDR3 nucleotides are TGTGCCAGCAGTTACTCTACCGGGACTAGCGGACCCACAGATACGCAGTATTTT. This codes for CASSYSTGTSGPTDTQYF.

Comment on this clonotype: This may be a read error, as it is one base from a much larger clone. The rearrangement joins TRBV9 to TRBJ1-2; no definite D call. The CDR3 contains 14 residues. In germline, CDR1 is SGDLS, CDR2 YYNGEE. V lost 3 bases and J 1 base, leaving 10 bases between the germline ends. CDR3 in DNA: TGTGCCAGCAGCGACCCCGGGAATAACTATGGCTACACCTTC. Amino acids: CASSDPGNNYGYTF.

The rearrangement joins TRBV5-5 to TRBJ1-2; no reliable D call. This CDR3 region has 20 residues. Germline V gives CDR1 SGHKS, CDR2 YYEKEE (reference sequence). The ends were cut back, 0 bases at V and 0 bases at J, with 24 bases in the middle. CDR3 residues: CASSLALTFRQQISNYGYTF. CDR3 nucleotide sequence: TGTGCCAGCAGCTTGGCCCTTACCTTCAGGCAACAAATTTCTAACTATGGCTACACCTTC.

J is TRBJ2-7 and V is TRBV6-2 or TRBV6-3; D is possibly TRBD2 (5 bases). Trimming cost V 5 bases and J 1 base, with 9 bases left between them. CDR1 and CDR2 (germline): MNHEY, SVGEGT. The CDR3 length is 13 residues. CDR3 bases: TGTGCCAGCAGTCGTTCGGGGTCCTACGAGCAGTACTTC. Translation: CASSRSGSYEQYF.

The chain combines TRBV2 with TRBJ1-2; no clear D gene. The germline V and J ends were trimmed by 8 bases and 3 bases, with 4 bases remaining between them. The germline gives CDR1 SNHLY, CDR2 FYNNEI. CDR3 length: 10 amino acids. The CDR3 DNA is TGTGCCAGCGGGGACTATGGCTACACCTTC. It translates to CASGDYGYTF.

This clonotype was counted a few times. The chain links TRBV7-3 to TRBJ2-1; TRBD2 is a possible D gene (6 bases). CDR3 length: 15 amino acids. Germline assignment: CDR1 SGHTA and CDR2 FQGTGA. The V gene lost 1 base and the J gene lost 6 bases, with 13 bases spanning the gap. CDR3 region: CASSLIAAGRNEQFF. CDR3 in DNA: TGTGCCAGCAGCTTAATAGCTGCGGGACGCAATGAGCAGTTCTTC. Combining the CDR3 with reference TRBV7-3 and TRBJ2-1 gives the whole variable domain GAGVSQTPSNKVTEKGKYVELRCDPISGHTALYWYRQSLGQGPEFLIYFQGTGAADDSGLPNDRFFAVRPEGSVSTLKIQRTERGDSAVYLCASSLIAAGRNEQFFGPGTRLTVL.

This clonotype was found a few times. An end of the junction differs from the germline gene, which may be a read error. The chain couples TRBV5-1 to TRBJ2-5, with a possible D match to TRBD1 (6 bases). The CDR3 sequence is 14 residues long. CDR1 and CDR2 (germline): SGHRS, YFSETQ. CDR3 sequence (DNA): TGCGCCAGCAGCACACCGGGACAACAAGAGACCCAGTGCTTC. Its protein is CASSTPGQQETQCF. Filled out from reference TRBV5-1 and TRBJ2-5, the complete variable domain reads KAGVTQTPRYLIKTRGQQVTLSCSPISGHRSVSWYQQTPGQGLQFLFEYFSETQRNKGNFPGRFSGRQFSNSRSEMNVSTLELGDSALYLCASSTPGQQETQCFGPGTRLLVL.

This clonotype was seen more than once but under ten times. The chain recombines TRBV3-1 with TRBJ2-4, with 7 bases aligning to TRBD2. V lost 9 bases, J lost 5 bases, and 4 bases stayed unmatched. The CDR3 covers 12 residues. CDR1 is LGHDT and CDR2 is YNNKEL in the germline V gene (reference sequence). CDR3 nucleotide sequence: TGTGCCAGTAGTCGGGGGGAAAACATTCAGTACTTC. Its protein product is CASSRGENIQYF.

The chain uses TRBV30 and TRBJ1-3; perhaps TRBD1 as D (5 bases). With 8 bases removed from V and 2 bases from J, the gap between germline ends came to 13 bases. The germline V gene has CDR1 GTSNPN and CDR2 SVGIG (reference sequence). The CDR3 has 13 residues. The CDR3 sequence is CARGEGAGNTIYF. The CDR3 DNA follows: TGTGCCCGGGGGGAGGGCGCTGGAAACACCATATATTTT.

This clonotype has a handful of counts. The J gene is TRBJ2-7, the V gene TRBV10-3; the D is unclear. This CDR3 region has 13 residues. The germline V gene has CDR1 ENHRY and CDR2 SYGVKD. Trimming removed 7 bases from V and 5 bases from J, with 15 bases in between. The CDR3 reads CAITGVEWHEQYF. CDR3 nucleotide sequence: TGTGCCATCACGGGCGTCGAGTGGCACGAGCAGTACTTC.

This clonotype was seen repeatedly, ten times or more. V and J are TRBV6-6 and TRBJ2-5; D gene ambiguous. Trimming stripped 0 bases from V and 5 bases from J, with 7 bases between. CDR1 is MNHNY and CDR2 is SVGAGI in the germline V gene (reference sequence). The CDR3 is made up of 13 amino acids. The CDR3 sequence: CASSYSSRETQYF. The CDR3 nucleotides are TGTGCCAGCAGTTACTCAAGTCGGGAGACCCAGTACTTC.

This chain connects TRBV30 to TRBJ2-1, with TRBD2 matching 14 bases. The CDR3 is 11 amino acids. Germline-derived CDR1 and CDR2 are GTSNPN and SVGIG (reference sequence). Trimming cost V 5 bases and J 14 bases; bases outside gene matches: 2. The CDR3 coding sequence is TGTGCCTGGGGGACTAGCGGGAGTGAGTTCTTC. This gives the protein CAWGTSGSEFF.

This clonotype was observed many times. The chain joins TRBV25-1 to TRBJ1-2; no reliable D call. The CDR3 spans 14 residues. Germline V lookup: CDR1 MGHDK, CDR2 SYGVNS. The V end was cut by 4 bases, the J end by 4 bases, with 13 bases between. In DNA, the CDR3 is TGTGCCAGCAGTGTATCTCCGGACCTCTATGGCTACACCTTC. This translates into CASSVSPDLYGYTF.

This clonotype was picked up many times. The chain joins TRBV6-1 to TRBJ1-2; D gene unclear. The ends were cut back, 2 bases at V and 4 bases at J, with 20 bases in the middle. Germline CDR1 MNHNS, CDR2 SASEGT. The CDR3 extends over 17 amino acids. This CDR3 is CASSEYPGSPGSYGYTF. CDR3 bases: TGTGCCAGCAGTGAATATCCCGGCAGCCCAGGAAGCTATGGCTACACCTTC.

The gene calls are TRBV7-3 and TRBJ2-3, with D maybe TRBD2 (6 bases). Germline lookup yields CDR1 SGHTA and CDR2 FQGTGA. CDR3 length: 12 amino acids. The V and J ends lost 1 base and 8 bases respectively, with 7 bases between them. The CDR3 protein is CASSLMGGTQYF. The CDR3 nucleotides read TGTGCCAGCAGCTTAATGGGGGGTACGCAGTATTTT.

The chain combines TRBV7-8 with TRBJ1-2; weak D call: TRBD1 (5 bases). V was cut by 1 base and J by 8 bases, with 11 bases left in between. CDR3 length: 13 amino acids. CDR1 and CDR2 (germline): SGHVS, FQNEAQ. DNA for the CDR3: TGTGCCAGCAGCTTAGTCAGGGAGGAGGGCTACACCTTC. Protein sequence: CASSLVREEGYTF.

In this sample, this clonotype turned up once. A much bigger clone sits one base away, suggesting this may be a read error. The genes are TRBV28 and TRBJ1-2; a possible D gene is TRBD1 (6 bases). Trimming removed 8 bases from V and 9 bases from J, with 13 bases in between. Germline CDR1 reads MDHEN; CDR2 reads SYDVKM. The CDR3 covers 11 residues. The CDR3 DNA is TGTGCCAGCGGGGGGGCCCGCTGCTACACCTTC. It specifies CASGGARCYTF.

Only a few counts were recorded for this clonotype. The rearrangement links TRBV13 to TRBJ2-5; 9 bases line up with TRBD2. The germline V gene encodes CDR1 PRHDT and CDR2 FYEKMQ (reference sequence). V lost 5 bases, J lost 0 bases, and 7 bases stayed unmatched. CDR3 length: 16 amino acids. CDR3 residues: CASSPTERGDQETQYF. The CDR3 region has the DNA TGTGCCAGCAGCCCGACGGAGCGGGGGGACCAAGAGACCCAGTACTTC. The complete variable domain, with remaining parts taken from reference TRBV13 and TRBJ2-5, reads AAGVIQSPRHLIKEKRETATLKCYPIPRHDTVYWYQQGPGQDPQFLISFYEKMQSDKGSIPDRFSAQQFSDYHSELNMSSLELGDSALYFCASSPTERGDQETQYFGPGTRLLVL.

As regards this clonotype: The CDR3 does not close with the conserved phenylalanine or tryptophan, likely indicating a read error. This rearrangement joins TRBV20-1 to TRBJ1-6; D unclear. The CDR3 contains 13 residues. The V end lost 4 bases, the J end lost 4 bases, and 8 bases lay between the germline ends. CDR1 and CDR2 from the germline V gene are DFQATT and SNEGSKA (reference sequence). The CDR3, as DNA: TGCAGTGCTAAAGGACGGTATAATTCACCCCTCCACGTT. This sequence encodes CSAKGRYNSPLHV.

Ten or more counts support this clonotype. CDR3 amino acids: CASSLRGIVQETQYF. Here the CDR3 DNA reads TGCGCCAGCAGCTTGCGGGGGATAGTACAAGAGACCCAGTACTTC. This rearrangement joins TRBV5-1 to TRBJ2-5; weak D call: TRBD2 (6 bases). V lost 1 base to trimming and J lost 2 bases, with 12 bases between them. Germline V lookup: CDR1 SGHRS, CDR2 YFSETQ. This CDR3 comprises 15 residues.

This clonotype was recorded a few times. V is TRBV7-2 and J is TRBJ2-4; the D is unclear. From germline, CDR1 is SGHTA and CDR2 FQGNSA. Trimming took off 1 base at V and 6 bases at J, with 10 bases between the two ends. The CDR3 spans 14 residues. As DNA, the CDR3 is TGTGCCAGCAGCTTAGGAGGCTCCCGAAACATTCAGTACTTC. As protein: CASSLGGSRNIQYF.

Points on this clonotype: One end of the junction is discordant with germline, which a read error may explain. The chain links TRBV28 to TRBJ2-6, with a weak D call TRBD1 (5 bases). From germline, CDR1 is MDHEN and CDR2 SYDVKM. CDR3 length: 14 residues. CDR3 sequence (DNA): TGTGCCAGCAGTTGGAGCTCTGGGGCCAGCGTCCTGACTTTC. Amino acid sequence: CASSWSSGASVLTF. Using reference TRBV28 and TRBJ2-6 for the parts outside the CDR3, the full variable domain is DVKVTQSSRYLVKRTGEKVFLECVQDMDHENMFWYRQDPGLGLRLIYFSYDVKMKEKGDIPEGYSVSREKKERFSLILESASTNQTSMYLCASSWSSGASVLTFGAGSRLTVL.

This clonotype was seen repeatedly, ten times or more. The chain has TRBV4-2 and TRBJ2-1, with no clear D. Looked up from germline, CDR1 is LGHNA and CDR2 is YNFKEQ. V dropped 1 base and J dropped 6 bases, with 7 bases sitting between them. The CDR3 has 13 residues. The CDR3: CASSQASTNEQFF. CDR3 nucleotides: TGTGCCAGCAGCCAAGCGAGCACCAATGAGCAGTTCTTC.

Worth noting for this clonotype: Since a much larger clone is just one base distant, this may be a read error. V and J are TRBV6-2 or TRBV6-3 and TRBJ2-3, with D possibly being TRBD2 (7 bases). Trimming removed 5 bases at V and 0 bases at J, with 15 bases between. This CDR3 region has 16 residues. The germline gives CDR1 MNHEY, CDR2 SVGEGT. This CDR3 reads CASSPPGGLSTDTQYF. The CDR3, as DNA: TGTGCCAGCAGTCCCCCCGGGGGGCTTAGCACAGATACGCAGTATTTT.